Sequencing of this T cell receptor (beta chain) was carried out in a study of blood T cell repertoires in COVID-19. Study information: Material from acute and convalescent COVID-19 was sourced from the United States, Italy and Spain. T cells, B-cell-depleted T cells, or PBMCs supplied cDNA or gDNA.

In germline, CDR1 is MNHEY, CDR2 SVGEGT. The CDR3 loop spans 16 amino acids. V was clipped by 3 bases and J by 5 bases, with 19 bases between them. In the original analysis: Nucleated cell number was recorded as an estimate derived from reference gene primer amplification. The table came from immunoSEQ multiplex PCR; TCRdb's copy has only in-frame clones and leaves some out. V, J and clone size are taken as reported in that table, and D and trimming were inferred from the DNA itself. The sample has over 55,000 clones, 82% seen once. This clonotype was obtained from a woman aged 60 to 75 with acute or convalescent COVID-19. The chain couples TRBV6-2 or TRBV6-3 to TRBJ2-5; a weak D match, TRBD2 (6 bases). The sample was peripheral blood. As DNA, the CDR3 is TGTGCCAGCAGTTATCGGGGCGGGGCCTTTGAGGAGACCCAGTACTTC. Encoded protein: CASSYRGGAFEETQYF.